This T cell receptor (beta chain) was captured by sequencing in a study of blood T cell repertoires in COVID-19. About the study: Some COVID-19 samples were acute and others convalescent; all came from the United States, Italy and Spain. T cells, B-cell-depleted T cells, or PBMCs provided the cDNA or gDNA that served as material.

With 4 bases removed from V and 3 bases from J, the gap between germline ends came to 6 bases. The CDR3 runs to 12 residues. Germline loops: CDR1 KGHSH, CDR2 LQKENI. Authors' methods: The assay estimated nucleated cells by amplifying reference gene primers. TCRdb keeps only in-frame clones here, not all; method: immunoSEQ multiplex PCR. That table is the source of V, J and clone size, and D and trimming were worked out from the DNA. The data contain around 99,000 clones, more than 80% of them singletons. The clonotype comes from a human donor in a cohort sampled during active COVID-19. The chain recombines TRBV18 with TRBJ1-2; D remains unclear. The source material was peripheral blood. The CDR3 is CASSRGYYGYTF. CDR3 DNA: TGTGCCAGCTCACGAGGGTACTATGGCTACACCTTC.